The 24 T cell receptor beta chains listed next were all sequenced from one sample in a study of blood T cells in healthy people across ages. Alongside a J-beta primer mix, a sample-barcoded 5' primer served in a second PCR lasting about 7 to 12 cycles. TCRdb redid the calling of the 5' RACE reads with MiXCR, one entry per CDR3 protein. This table has 650,000 to 700,000 distinct CDR3 sequences, roughly half appearing once. Material for sequencing was blood. The source of these receptors is a woman older than 75 in good health.

The chain has TRBV7-2 and TRBJ2-7; 8 bases are shared with TRBD1. The length of the CDR3 is 14 residues. Germline CDR1 and CDR2: SGHTA and FQGNSA. J lost 3 bases, V lost 2 bases, and 3 bases had no gene match. DNA of the CDR3: TGTGCCAGCAGCTTACAGACAGGGGTCTACGAGCAGTACTTC. Translating it yields CASSLQTGVYEQYF.

The rearrangement joins TRBV7-2 to TRBJ2-7; D gene ambiguous. The germline CDR1 and CDR2 sequences are SGHTA and FQGNSA. Between the trimmed V and J ends, which lost 5 bases and 6 bases, there was a span of 14 bases. The CDR3 has 13 residues. The CDR3 DNA is TGTGCCAGCAGCCTCCCGACGGACCTCGAGCAGTACTTC. Protein sequence: CASSLPTDLEQYF.

The V gene is TRBV27, the J gene TRBJ1-5; weak D call: TRBD1 (6 bases). CDR3 length: 15 residues. CDR1 is MNHEY and CDR2 is SMNVEV in the germline V gene (reference sequence). V was trimmed by 3 bases and J by 3 bases, leaving 12 bases between them. CDR3: CASSLRAGANQPQHF. The CDR3 DNA reads as TGTGCCAGCAGTTTGCGGGCAGGGGCCAATCAGCCCCAGCATTTT.

This clonotype was found many times. This chain connects TRBV29-1 to TRBJ2-1; TRBD1 aligns across 11 bases. The trim removed 6 bases at V and 11 bases at J, leaving 12 bases unmatched. The CDR3 length is 14 residues. Germline-derived CDR1 and CDR2 are SQVTM and ANQGSEA. The CDR3 loop is CSVADRGRARKQFF. CDR3 bases: TGCAGCGTCGCGGACAGGGGGCGCGCTCGAAAGCAGTTCTTC.

In this sample, this clonotype turned up a few times. The rearrangement joins TRBV24-1 to TRBJ1-2; D gene uncertain. Trimming took 0 bases from V and 8 from J, leaving 9 bases between them. This CDR3 is built from 13 residues. Germline assignment: CDR1 KGHDR and CDR2 SFDVKD. CDR3: CATSDLLGKGYTF. The CDR3 DNA is TGTGCCACCAGTGATTTGCTGGGGAAGGGCTACACCTTC.

Only a few counts were recorded for this clonotype. The rearrangement links TRBV29-1 to TRBJ2-1; 15 bases fit TRBD2. The V segment lost 7 bases and the J segment 0 bases; nucleotides outside the gene matches: 7. This CDR3 has 17 residues. Germline loops: CDR1 SQVTM, CDR2 ANQGSEA. The CDR3 sequence is CSASGTSGRTSYNEQFF. The CDR3 DNA sequence: TGCAGCGCATCCGGGACTAGCGGGAGGACCTCCTACAATGAGCAGTTCTTC.

The rearrangement links TRBV7-2 to TRBJ2-7; either TRBD1 or TRBD2 may supply D (5 bases each). V shed 0 bases and J shed 1 base, with 13 bases lying between them. The length of the CDR3 is 16 residues. Germline CDR1 and CDR2: SGHTA and FQGNSA. CDR3 sequence: CASSLAGVTSSYEQYF. The CDR3 coding sequence is TGTGCCAGCAGCTTAGCGGGGGTTACCTCGTCCTACGAGCAGTACTTC. Variable domain in full (rest from reference TRBV7-2 and TRBJ2-7): GAGVSQSPSNKVTEKGKDVELRCDPISGHTALYWYRQSLGQGLEFLIYFQGNSAPDKSGLPSDRFSAERTGGSVSTLTIQRTQQEDSAVYLCASSLAGVTSSYEQYFGPGTRLTVT.

The V call is TRBV20-1, the J call TRBJ1-5, with D perhaps matching TRBD1 (5 bases). CDR3 size: 15 residues. The V gene lost 3 bases and the J gene lost 7 bases, with 19 bases spanning the gap. Per the germline V gene, CDR1 is DFQATT and CDR2 is SNEGSKA (reference sequence). CDR3 nucleotides: TGCAGTGCTAGTGAGGGGTCGGGCTGGGGCCAGCCCCAGCATTTT. This codes for CSASEGSGWGQPQHF.

This clonotype was detected only once. J is TRBJ2-4 and V is TRBV4-3; no clear D gene. The assigned J gene may be wrong: the sequence end matches TRBJ2-7 better. Germline V lookup: CDR1 LGHNA, CDR2 YSLEER. The CDR3 has 14 residues. The CDR3 DNA reads as TGCGCCAGCAGCCAAGAGAGGACGGGCGACGAGCAGTACTTC. It yields the protein CASSQERTGDEQYF.

V is TRBV20-1 and J is TRBJ2-3, with unresolved D. V lost 3 bases and J lost 1, with 8 bases in between. Germline V CDR1 and CDR2: DFQATT, SNEGSKA (reference sequence). This CDR3 is 13 amino acids long. The CDR3 DNA reads TGCAGTGCTAGCCTTCAGGGCACAGATACGCAGTATTTT. Translation: CSASLQGTDTQYF.

This clonotype was observed at least ten times. The V call is TRBV15, the J call TRBJ2-1; 9 bases agree with TRBD1. V lost 5 bases and J lost 3; bases outside the gene matches: 8. The V gene's germline CDR1 is LNHNV and CDR2 YYDKDF (reference sequence). CDR3 size: 16 residues. The CDR3 region is CATSRWGQGFYNEQFF. The CDR3 nucleotides read TGTGCCACCAGCCGATGGGGACAGGGTTTCTACAATGAGCAGTTCTTC.

For this clonotype: One base away lies a much larger clone, so this may be a sequencing read error. The chain employs TRBV13 and TRBJ2-5, with a weak D call TRBD1 (5 bases). The germline CDR1 and CDR2 sequences are PRHDT and FYEKMQ (reference sequence). The CDR3 is 15 amino acids. In DNA form, the CDR3 reads TGTACCAGCAGCAGGGCGAGCAGGGTCGGAGAGACCCAGTACTTC. It encodes CTSSRASRVGETQYF. Supplemented by reference TRBV13 and TRBJ2-5, the full variable domain reads AAGVIQSPRHLIKEKRETATLKCYPIPRHDTVYWYQQGPGQDPQFLISFYEKMQSDKGSIPDRFSAQQFSDYHSELNMSSLELGDSALYFCTSSRASRVGETQYFGPGTRLLVL.

The chain recombines TRBV6-6 with TRBJ2-7, with TRBD2 as a possible D gene (6 bases). The CDR3 length is 15 residues. Per the germline V gene, CDR1 is MNHNY and CDR2 is SVGAGI (reference sequence). Trimming shortened V by 6 bases and J by 5 bases, and 20 bases separated the two germline ends. The CDR3 region is CASSSSRSGLHEQYF. In DNA, the CDR3 is TGTGCCAGCAGCTCCTCGAGGAGCGGACTACACGAGCAGTACTTC.

As DNA, the CDR3 is TGCAGCGCCTCCGTAGGCGGGGACACCGGGGAGCTGTTTTTT. Protein product: CSASVGGDTGELFF. The V gene is TRBV29-1, the J gene TRBJ2-2; a weak D match, TRBD2 (6 bases). The CDR3 consists of 14 residues. CDR1 and CDR2 (germline): SQVTM, ANQGSEA. V lost 7 bases and J lost 3, with 15 bases in between.

This clonotype has at least ten counts. The genes are TRBV7-9 and TRBJ1-4; no reliable D call. Germline V gene sequence: CDR1 SEHNR, CDR2 FQNEAQ (reference sequence). The ends were cut back, 5 bases at V and 0 bases at J, with 13 bases in the middle. The CDR3 consists of 16 residues. In DNA, the CDR3 is TGTGCCAGCAGCACCCGGACCGCCGCAACTAATGAAAAACTGTTTTTT. Its protein product is CASSTRTAATNEKLFF.

This chain uses TRBV7-8 with TRBJ1-1; 7 bases align to TRBD1. V trimming: 5 bases; J trimming: 0 bases; junction bases outside the gene matches: 15. Looked up from germline, CDR1 is SGHVS and CDR2 is FQNEAQ. The CDR3 is 18 residues long. CDR3 amino acids: CASSMTGTDAVMNTEAFF. Here the CDR3 DNA reads TGTGCCAGCAGCATGACCGGGACAGACGCCGTAATGAACACTGAAGCTTTCTTT.

The rearrangement uses TRBV4-2 and TRBJ2-7; D is unresolved. The better agreement between TRBJ2-5 and the DNA end casts doubt on the J call. CDR3 length equals 16 residues. Germline V gene data show CDR1 as LGHNA and CDR2 as YNFKEQ. The CDR3 loop reads CASSQGSPGDQETQYF. CDR3 DNA sequence: TGTGCCAGCAGCCAAGGGTCTCCAGGAGACCAAGAGACCCAGTACTTC.

This clonotype was detected many times. The chain recombines TRBV6-6 with TRBJ2-2; D remains unclear. The germline V gene has CDR1 MNHNY and CDR2 SVGAGI (reference sequence). V dropped 6 bases and J dropped 1 base, with 12 bases sitting between them. The CDR3 is 15 residues long. The CDR3 protein is CASSPRRQNTGELFF. The CDR3 DNA follows: TGTGCCAGCAGCCCCCGACGGCAGAACACCGGGGAGCTGTTTTTT.

This clonotype was counted a few times. This chain links TRBV7-3 with TRBJ1-6, with unresolved D. The V and J ends lost 4 bases and 10 bases respectively, with 14 bases between them. Germline V gives CDR1 SGHTA, CDR2 FQGTGA. CDR3 length equals 14 residues. The CDR3 loop is CASSSAGNVSPLHF. CDR3 DNA: TGTGCCAGCAGCTCAGCGGGTAACGTCTCACCCCTCCACTTT.

The chain carries TRBV9 and TRBJ2-1; the match to TRBD2 covers 11 bases. V shed 3 bases and J 5 bases; nucleotides not matched to a gene: 4. The CDR3 sequence is 15 residues long. Germline V lookup: CDR1 SGDLS, CDR2 YYNGEE. The CDR3 loop reads CASSARLAGNNEQFF. DNA for the CDR3: TGTGCCAGCAGCGCCAGACTAGCGGGGAACAATGAGCAGTTCTTC.

The chain employs TRBV20-1 and TRBJ2-5, with D hard to call. Trimming pared 5 bases from V and 4 bases from J, leaving 11 bases between. CDR1 and CDR2 (germline): DFQATT, SNEGSKA (reference sequence). This CDR3 is built from 12 residues. CDR3 in DNA: TGCAGTGCTGGTGGGTGGCCAGAGACCCAGTACTTC. This translates into CSAGGWPETQYF.

The V and J genes are TRBV20-1 and TRBJ2-1; the D gene is possibly TRBD2 (5 bases). This CDR3 comprises 11 residues. The V gene lost 3 bases and the J gene lost 12 bases, with 12 bases spanning the gap. Looked up from germline, CDR1 is DFQATT and CDR2 is SNEGSKA (reference sequence). The CDR3 here is CSASFLRAQFF. CDR3 nucleotide sequence: TGCAGTGCTAGTTTTCTGAGGGCGCAGTTCTTC.

This clonotype was seen a few times. The chain employs TRBV20-1 and TRBJ2-1; the D gene is possibly TRBD2 (6 bases). This CDR3 spans 17 amino acids. The V end lost 0 bases, the J end lost 0 bases, and 15 bases lay between the germline ends. Germline V gene lookup returns CDR1 DFQATT and CDR2 SNEGSKA (reference sequence). The CDR3 DNA reads TGCAGTGCTAGAGATGACGCTAGCGTCAGCTCCTACAATGAGCAGTTCTTC. It specifies CSARDDASVSSYNEQFF.

The rearrangement joins TRBV5-1 to TRBJ2-3; no definite D call. The CDR3 is made up of 14 amino acids. V lost 4 bases and J lost 2, with 11 bases in between. Looked up from germline, CDR1 is SGHRS and CDR2 is YFSETQ. For the CDR3, the DNA is TGCGCCAGCAGCGTTGAGCGTCCCACAGATACGCAGTATTTT. Residues: CASSVERPTDTQYF.